What follows are 17 T cell receptor beta chains derived from one specimen sequenced in a study of cytomegalovirus exposure and HLA in healthy donors (dated by TCRdb to about 2017). Receptors were amplified or captured by the immunoSEQ multiplex PCR assay. The multiplex PCR relied on a mix of 60 forward primers for TCR Vbeta segments and 13 reverse primers for TCR Jbeta segments. TCRdb provides this immuneACCESS table in a form limited to in-frame rearrangements. Some clones are lacking; in checked studies, under half of them reflect an unresolved V gene, and why the rest are absent is not known. Within this sample are about 89,000 clones, with roughly 79% of them counted one time only. The ten biggest clones cover about 1.4% of the sample. The material sequenced was PBMCs. The origin of the receptors is a male donor in good health and CMV-seronegative.

The chain uses TRBV19 and TRBJ2-7; TRBD1 aligns across 8 bases. The CDR3 loop spans 12 amino acids. CDR1 LNHDA and CDR2 SQIVND come from the germline V gene (reference sequence). Trimming took 6 bases from V and 2 from J; bases not matched to a gene: 0. CDR3 amino acids: CASRDRAYEQYF. The CDR3 DNA follows: TGTGCCAGTAGGGACAGGGCCTACGAGCAGTACTTC.

The chain combines TRBV7-3 with TRBJ2-3; 7 bases align to TRBD1. The CDR3 covers 15 residues. The ends lost 5 bases at V and 0 bases at J; junction bases unmatched: 5. Germline V gives CDR1 SGHTA, CDR2 FQGTGA. The CDR3 nucleotides read TGTGCCAGCAGCACTCAGGGGGTGAGCACAGATACGCAGTATTTT. This translates into CASSTQGVSTDTQYF.

The V call is TRBV10-3, the J call TRBJ2-5; D not resolved. The ends were cut back, 0 bases at V and 5 bases at J, with 10 bases in the middle. CDR1 and CDR2 (germline): ENHRY, SYGVKD. The CDR3 contains 14 residues. In DNA form, the CDR3 reads TGTGCCATCAGTGAGTCAACCAGTAAGGAGACCCAGTACTTC. The encoded protein is CAISESTSKETQYF.

The sample holds one count of this clone. The chain carries TRBV29-1 and TRBJ2-7, with 9 bases lining up with TRBD1. V shed 4 bases and J 2 bases; nucleotides not matched to a gene: 6. Germline V gene data show CDR1 as SQVTM and CDR2 as ANQGSEA. The CDR3 runs to 14 residues. CDR3 protein: CSVGGQGATYEQYF. CDR3 DNA sequence: TGCAGCGTTGGGGGACAGGGAGCAACCTACGAGCAGTACTTC.

The genes are TRBV6-1 and TRBJ1-3; 7 bases map to TRBD1. CDR1 is MNHNS and CDR2 is SASEGT in the germline V gene. CDR3 size: 15 residues. With 2 bases clipped from V and 3 bases from J, the junction kept 4 bases outside the gene matches. The DNA for the CDR3 is TGTGCCAGCAGTGAACGACAGGGACTTGGAAACACCATATATTTT. Translated, it gives CASSERQGLGNTIYF.

J is TRBJ1-2 and V is TRBV28; weak D call: TRBD1 (6 bases). Germline lookup yields CDR1 MDHEN and CDR2 SYDVKM. This CDR3 is built from 12 residues. Trimming shortened V by 6 bases and J by 5 bases, and 10 bases separated the two germline ends. CDR3 sequence (DNA): TGTGCCAGCAGGAGACAGGAGTATGGCTACACCTTC. It specifies CASRRQEYGYTF.

The chain employs TRBV10-2 and TRBJ2-1, with 10 bases aligning to TRBD2. This CDR3 is 14 amino acids long. V lost 7 bases, J lost 2 bases, and 2 bases stayed unmatched. CDR1 is WSHSY and CDR2 is SAAADI in the germline V gene. The CDR3 is CASISGGAYNEQFF. The CDR3 bases are TGCGCCAGCATCAGCGGGGGGGCCTACAATGAGCAGTTCTTC.

CDR3 nucleotide sequence: TGTGCCAGCTCAAAAGAGGTCGGGGGTGGCAATCAGCCCCAGCATTTT. It encodes CASSKEVGGGNQPQHF. V and J are TRBV18 and TRBJ1-5, with D possibly TRBD1 on 5 matching bases. The V end was cut by 5 bases, the J end by 2 bases, with 16 bases between. The CDR3 consists of 16 residues. Germline CDR1 is KGHSH and CDR2 is LQKENI.

There are a few counts of this clone. The chain uses TRBV27 and TRBJ1-1; the match to TRBD1 covers 8 bases. Trimming at V came to 3 bases and at J to 12 bases, leaving 12 bases not matched to a gene. CDR3 size: 14 residues. Germline assignment: CDR1 MNHEY and CDR2 SMNVEV (reference sequence). CDR3 sequence: CASSLGTRTGLTFF. The DNA of the CDR3 is TGTGCCAGCAGTTTGGGGACACGGACAGGGCTTACTTTCTTT.

This clone came up a few times. V and J are TRBV13 and TRBJ2-2; TRBD2 is a possible D gene (6 bases). Germline V gene data show CDR1 as PRHDT and CDR2 as FYEKMQ (reference sequence). This CDR3 spans 14 amino acids. Trimming left V 7 bases short and J 4 bases short, with 13 bases between. The CDR3 loop is CASTEGGSTGELFF. The CDR3 bases are TGTGCCAGCACCGAAGGAGGGAGCACCGGGGAGCTGTTTTTT.

The genes are TRBV6-5 and TRBJ1-4; 7 nucleotides match TRBD1. V lost 7 bases and J lost 2; bases outside the gene matches: 4. Germline CDR1 and CDR2: MNHEY and SVGAGI. The CDR3 is 14 amino acids. CDR3 residues: CASTLTGTNEKLFF. CDR3 nucleotide sequence: TGTGCCAGCACGCTGACAGGGACTAATGAAAAACTGTTTTTT.

This clone was seen a handful of times. This chain links TRBV9 with TRBJ1-2, with TRBD1 matching over 8 bases. CDR3 length equals 15 residues. Germline V gene lookup returns CDR1 SGDLS and CDR2 YYNGEE. Germline trimming cut 3 bases from V and 8 bases from J; bases unmatched to any gene: 12. CDR3 region: CASSAPRRTGRGYTF. In DNA form, the CDR3 reads TGTGCCAGCAGCGCCCCCCGTCGGACAGGGAGGGGCTACACCTTC.

V gene TRBV19 combines with J gene TRBJ2-7, with 9 positions matching TRBD2. The V gene's germline CDR1 is LNHDA and CDR2 SQIVND (reference sequence). J lost 5 bases, V lost 0 bases, and 5 bases had no gene match. The CDR3 is 15 residues long. The CDR3 DNA reads as TGTGCCAGTAGTATAGACGCTAGCGGGGATAACGAGCAGTACTTC. Protein product: CASSIDASGDNEQYF.

The chain is built from TRBV15 and TRBJ1-5, with 9 bases aligning to TRBD1. CDR1 is LNHNV and CDR2 is YYDKDF in the germline V gene (reference sequence). Losses at the gene ends were 7 bases for V and 6 bases for J; bases not matched to a gene: 7. The CDR3 has 14 residues. The DNA for the CDR3 is TGTGCCACCAACAAACAGGGGGCAAGTCAGCCCCAGCATTTT. This codes for CATNKQGASQPQHF. Looking up the rest from reference TRBV15 and TRBJ1-5 gives the full variable domain: DAMVIQNPRYQVTQFGKPVTLSCSQTLNHNVMYWYQQKSSQAPKLLFHYYDKDFNNEADTPDNFQSRRPNTSFCFLDIRSPGLGDTAMYLCATNKQGASQPQHFGDGTRLSIL.

The V call is TRBV7-2, the J call TRBJ1-1, with 11 nucleotides matching TRBD1. With V trimmed by 5 bases and J by 5 bases, 7 bases remained unmatched. Germline V gene lookup returns CDR1 SGHTA and CDR2 FQGNSA. CDR3 size: 15 residues. This CDR3 is CASSRTGGAGTEAFF. CDR3 bases: TGTGCCAGCAGCCGGACAGGGGGCGCGGGAACTGAAGCTTTCTTT.

The rearrangement joins TRBV5-5 to TRBJ2-1; a weak D match, TRBD1 (6 bases). The V gene's germline CDR1 is SGHKS and CDR2 YYEKEE (reference sequence). CDR3 length: 14 amino acids. V lost 2 bases and J lost 7, with 13 bases in between. The CDR3 nucleotides are TGTGCCAGCAGCTTCCCAGGGGTGCCAAATGAGCAGTTCTTC. Translating it yields CASSFPGVPNEQFF.

The J gene is TRBJ2-1, the V gene TRBV27, with 9 nucleotides matching TRBD1. Trimming removed 3 bases from V and 6 bases from J; junction bases left unmatched: 0. The germline CDR1 and CDR2 sequences are MNHEY and SMNVEV (reference sequence). The CDR3 runs to 13 residues. This chain's CDR3 is CASSLDRGNEQFF. The CDR3 DNA sequence: TGTGCCAGCAGTTTGGACAGGGGCAATGAGCAGTTCTTC.